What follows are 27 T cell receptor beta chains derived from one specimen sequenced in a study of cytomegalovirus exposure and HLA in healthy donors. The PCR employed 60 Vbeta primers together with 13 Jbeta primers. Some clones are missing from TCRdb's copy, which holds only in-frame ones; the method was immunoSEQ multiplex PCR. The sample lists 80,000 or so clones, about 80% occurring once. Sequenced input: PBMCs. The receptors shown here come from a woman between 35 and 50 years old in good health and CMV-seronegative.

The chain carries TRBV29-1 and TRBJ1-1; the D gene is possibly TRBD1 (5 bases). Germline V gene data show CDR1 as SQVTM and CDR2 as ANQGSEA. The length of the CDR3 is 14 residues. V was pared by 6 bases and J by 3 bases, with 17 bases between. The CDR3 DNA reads TGCAGCGTCCGGTCCGGGGGTCGGGACACTGAAGCTTTCTTT. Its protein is CSVRSGGRDTEAFF.

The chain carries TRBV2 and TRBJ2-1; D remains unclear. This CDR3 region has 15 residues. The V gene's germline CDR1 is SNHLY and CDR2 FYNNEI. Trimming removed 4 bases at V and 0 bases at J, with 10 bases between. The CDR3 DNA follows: TGTGCCAGCAGTGTAGCAGTTAGCTCCTACAATGAGCAGTTCTTC. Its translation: CASSVAVSSYNEQFF.

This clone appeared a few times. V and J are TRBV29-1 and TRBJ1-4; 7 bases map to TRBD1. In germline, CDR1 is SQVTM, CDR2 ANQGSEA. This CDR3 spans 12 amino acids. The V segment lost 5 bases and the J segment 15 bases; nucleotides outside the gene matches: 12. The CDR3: CSVIVPGQLMFF. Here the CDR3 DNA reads TGCAGCGTTATAGTCCCGGGACAGTTGATGTTTTTT.

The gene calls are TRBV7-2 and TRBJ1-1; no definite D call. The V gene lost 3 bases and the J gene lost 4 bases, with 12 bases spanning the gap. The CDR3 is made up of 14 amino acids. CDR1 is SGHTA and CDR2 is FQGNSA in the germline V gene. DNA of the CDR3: TGTGCCAGCAGCTTCTTTAAACTCGGCACTGAAGCTTTCTTT. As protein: CASSFFKLGTEAFF.

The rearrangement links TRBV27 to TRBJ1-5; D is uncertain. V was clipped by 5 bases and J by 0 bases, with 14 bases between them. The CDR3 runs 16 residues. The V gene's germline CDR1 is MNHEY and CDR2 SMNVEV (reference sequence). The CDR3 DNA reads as TGTGCCAGCAGTCCGAGGGAATGGGGTAGCAATCAGCCCCAGCATTTT. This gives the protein CASSPREWGSNQPQHF.

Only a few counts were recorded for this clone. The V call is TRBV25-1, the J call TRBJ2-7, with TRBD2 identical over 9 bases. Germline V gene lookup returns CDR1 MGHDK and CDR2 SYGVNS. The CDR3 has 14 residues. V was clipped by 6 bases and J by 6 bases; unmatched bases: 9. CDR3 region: CASSAEGLAGEQYF. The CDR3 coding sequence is TGTGCCAGCAGCGCCGAGGGACTAGCCGGCGAGCAGTACTTC.

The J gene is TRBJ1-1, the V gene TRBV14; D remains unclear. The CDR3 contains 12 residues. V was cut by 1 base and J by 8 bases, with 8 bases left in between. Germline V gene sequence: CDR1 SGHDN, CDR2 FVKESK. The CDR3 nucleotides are TGTGCCAGCAGCCAAGGGGTACAGGAAGCTTTCTTT. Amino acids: CASSQGVQEAFF.

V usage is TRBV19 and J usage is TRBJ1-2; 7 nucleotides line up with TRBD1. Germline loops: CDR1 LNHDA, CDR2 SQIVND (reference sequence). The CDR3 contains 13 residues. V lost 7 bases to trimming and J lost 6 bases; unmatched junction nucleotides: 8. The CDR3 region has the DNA TGTGCCAGTACCGACTCGGGACAGCATGGCTACACCTTC. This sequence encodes CASTDSGQHGYTF.

As DNA, the CDR3 is TGTGCCGCCGGGGGCAAAAACATTCAGTACTTC. Its protein product is CAAGGKNIQYF. The J gene is TRBJ2-4, the V gene TRBV27, with D perhaps TRBD2 (6 bases). CDR3 length: 11 amino acids. Germline CDR1 reads MNHEY; CDR2 reads SMNVEV (reference sequence). V lost 11 bases, J lost 3 bases, and 8 bases lay in between.

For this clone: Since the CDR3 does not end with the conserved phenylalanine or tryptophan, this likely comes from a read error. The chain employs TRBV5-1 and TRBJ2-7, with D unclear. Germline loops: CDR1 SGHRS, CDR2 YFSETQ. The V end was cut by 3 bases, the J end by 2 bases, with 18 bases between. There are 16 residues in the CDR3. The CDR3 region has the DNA TGCGCCAGCAGCTCGTCCCTGGGCAAGCCGACCTACGAGCAGTACTCC. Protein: CASSSSLGKPTYEQYS.

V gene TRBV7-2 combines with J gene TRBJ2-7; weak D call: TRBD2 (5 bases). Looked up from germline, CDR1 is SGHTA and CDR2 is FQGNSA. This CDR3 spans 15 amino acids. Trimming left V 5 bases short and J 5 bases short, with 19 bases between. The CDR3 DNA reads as TGTGCCAGCAGCCCCTTCCGAGGGTTTAGCCACGAGCAGTACTTC. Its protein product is CASSPFRGFSHEQYF.

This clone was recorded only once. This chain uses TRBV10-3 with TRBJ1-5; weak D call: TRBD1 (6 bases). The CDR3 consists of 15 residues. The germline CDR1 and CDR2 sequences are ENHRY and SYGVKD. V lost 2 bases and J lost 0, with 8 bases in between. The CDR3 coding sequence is TGTGCCATCAGTGAGACAGGGCTTAGCAATCAGCCCCAGCATTTT. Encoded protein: CAISETGLSNQPQHF.

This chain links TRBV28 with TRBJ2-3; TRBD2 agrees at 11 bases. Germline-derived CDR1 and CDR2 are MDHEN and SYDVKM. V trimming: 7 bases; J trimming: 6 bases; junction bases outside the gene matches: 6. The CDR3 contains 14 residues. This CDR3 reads CASTQTSGTDTQYF. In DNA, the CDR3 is TGTGCCAGCACCCAGACTAGCGGGACGGATACGCAGTATTTT.

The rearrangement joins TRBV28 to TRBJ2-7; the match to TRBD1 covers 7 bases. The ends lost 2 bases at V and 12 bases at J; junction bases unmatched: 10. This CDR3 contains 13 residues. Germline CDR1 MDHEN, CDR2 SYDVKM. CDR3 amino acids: CASSLITGVFLYF. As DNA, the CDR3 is TGTGCCAGCAGTTTAATCACAGGGGTATTCCTGTACTTC. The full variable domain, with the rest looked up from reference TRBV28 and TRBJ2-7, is DVKVTQSSRYLVKRTGEKVFLECVQDMDHENMFWYRQDPGLGLRLIYFSYDVKMKEKGDIPEGYSVSREKKERFSLILESASTNQTSMYLCASSLITGVFLYFGPGTRLTVT.

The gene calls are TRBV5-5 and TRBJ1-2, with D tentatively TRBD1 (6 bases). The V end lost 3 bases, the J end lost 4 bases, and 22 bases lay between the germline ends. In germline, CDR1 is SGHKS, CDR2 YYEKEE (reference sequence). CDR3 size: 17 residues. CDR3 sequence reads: CASSSSLSGTGPYGYTF. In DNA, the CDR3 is TGTGCCAGCAGCTCGTCTCTTTCGGGTACAGGGCCCTATGGCTACACCTTC.

CDR3 in amino acids: CASRWGGQHEQYF. CDR3 DNA sequence: TGTGCCAGCAGGTGGGGGGGGCAACACGAGCAGTACTTC. The genes are TRBV7-4 and TRBJ2-7; perhaps TRBD2 as D (7 bases). The ends were cut back, 6 bases at V and 5 bases at J, with 14 bases in the middle. This CDR3 is 13 amino acids long. Germline V CDR1 and CDR2: SGHVT, SQSDAQ.

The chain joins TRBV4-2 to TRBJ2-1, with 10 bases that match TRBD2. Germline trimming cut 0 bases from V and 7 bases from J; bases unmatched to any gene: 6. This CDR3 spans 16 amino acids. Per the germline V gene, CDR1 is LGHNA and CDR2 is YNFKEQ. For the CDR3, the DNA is TGTGCCAGCAGCCAAGATCGAGCGGGGGGGCTAAATGAGCAGTTCTTC. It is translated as CASSQDRAGGLNEQFF.

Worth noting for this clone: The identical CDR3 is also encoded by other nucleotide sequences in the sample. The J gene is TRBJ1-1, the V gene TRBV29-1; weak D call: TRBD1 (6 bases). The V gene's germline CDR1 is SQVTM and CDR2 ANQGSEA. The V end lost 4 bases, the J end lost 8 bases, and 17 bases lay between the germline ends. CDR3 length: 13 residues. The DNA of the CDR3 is TGCAGCGTTGCGGCGGGGGCGATGACCGAAGCTTTCTTT. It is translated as CSVAAGAMTEAFF.

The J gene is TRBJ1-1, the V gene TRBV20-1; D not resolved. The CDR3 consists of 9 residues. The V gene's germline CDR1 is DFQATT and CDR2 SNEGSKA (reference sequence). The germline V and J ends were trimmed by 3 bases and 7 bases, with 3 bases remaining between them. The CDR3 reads CSASSEAFF. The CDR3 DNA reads TGCAGTGCTAGCAGTGAAGCTTTCTTT.

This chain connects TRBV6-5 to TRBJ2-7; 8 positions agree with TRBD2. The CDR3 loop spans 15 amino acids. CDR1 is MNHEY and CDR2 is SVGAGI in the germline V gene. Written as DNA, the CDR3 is TGTGCAACCCTAAAGGGGCGGGGGGCCTCGTACGAGCAGTACTTC. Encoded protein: CATLKGRGASYEQYF.

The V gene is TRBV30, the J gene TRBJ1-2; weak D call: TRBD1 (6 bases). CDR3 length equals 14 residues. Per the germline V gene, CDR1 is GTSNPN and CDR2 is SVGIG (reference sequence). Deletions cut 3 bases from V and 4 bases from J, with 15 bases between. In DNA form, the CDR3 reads TGTGCCTGGAGGGGATCAGGGGTGGGCTATGGCTACACCTTC. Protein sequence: CAWRGSGVGYGYTF.

DNA for the CDR3: TGTGCCAGCAGCTTACGGAGAGGAAACACCATATATTTT. The encoded protein is CASSLRRGNTIYF. V is TRBV7-2 and J is TRBJ1-3; D not resolved. V gave up 2 bases and J gave up 4 bases, with 6 bases separating them. Germline CDR1 is SGHTA and CDR2 is FQGNSA. CDR3 length: 13 amino acids.

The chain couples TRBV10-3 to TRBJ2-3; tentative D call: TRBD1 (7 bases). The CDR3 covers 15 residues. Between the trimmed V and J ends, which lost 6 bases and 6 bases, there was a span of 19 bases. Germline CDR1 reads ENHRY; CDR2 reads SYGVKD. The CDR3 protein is CAIRPGTPGGDTQYF. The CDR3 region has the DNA TGTGCCATCAGACCCGGGACTCCAGGGGGGGATACGCAGTATTTT.

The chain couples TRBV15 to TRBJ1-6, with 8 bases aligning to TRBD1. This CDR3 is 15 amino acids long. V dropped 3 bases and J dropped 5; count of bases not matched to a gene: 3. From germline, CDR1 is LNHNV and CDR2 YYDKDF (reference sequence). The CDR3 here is CATSSRQGNNSPLHF. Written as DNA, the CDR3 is TGTGCCACCAGCAGTCGACAGGGGAATAATTCACCCCTCCACTTT.

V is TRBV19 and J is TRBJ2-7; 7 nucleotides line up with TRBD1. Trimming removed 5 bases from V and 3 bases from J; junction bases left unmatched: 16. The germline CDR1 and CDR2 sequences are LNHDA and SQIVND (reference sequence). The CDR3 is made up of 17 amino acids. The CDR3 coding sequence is TGTGCCAGTAGTGCCCACCCTCGACAGGGATTCTACTACGAGCAGTACTTC. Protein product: CASSAHPRQGFYYEQYF.

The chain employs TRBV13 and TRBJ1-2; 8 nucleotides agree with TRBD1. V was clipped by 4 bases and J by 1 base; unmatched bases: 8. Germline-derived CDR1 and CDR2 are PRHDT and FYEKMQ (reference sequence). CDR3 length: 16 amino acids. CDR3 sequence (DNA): TGTGCCAGCAGCTCCCGGGTGGACAGGGATAACTATGGCTACACCTTC. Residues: CASSSRVDRDNYGYTF.

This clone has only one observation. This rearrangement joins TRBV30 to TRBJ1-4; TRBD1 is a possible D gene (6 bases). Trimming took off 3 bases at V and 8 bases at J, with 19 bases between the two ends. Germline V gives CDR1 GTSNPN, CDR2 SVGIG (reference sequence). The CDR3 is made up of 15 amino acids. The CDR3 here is CAWREGQSDLEKLFF. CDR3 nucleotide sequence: TGTGCCTGGAGGGAAGGACAGTCCGACTTGGAAAAACTGTTTTTT. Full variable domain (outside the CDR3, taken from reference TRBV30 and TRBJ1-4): SQTIHQWPATLVQPVGSPLSLECTVEGTSNPNLYWYRQAAGRGLQLLFYSVGIGQISSEVPQNLSASRPQDRQFILSSKKLLLSDSGFYLCAWREGQSDLEKLFFGSGTQLSVL.